This T cell receptor beta chain was profiled in a study of Ad26.COV2.S vaccination and SARS-CoV-2 variants. Study-level background: Donor was one of the participants in the Ad26.COV2.S arm of the COV1001 trial. Participants got Ad26.COV2.S intramuscularly, once or twice 56 days apart. Findings and caveats of the study: Recipients of either vaccine or placebo displayed similar breadth of non-spike TCRs.

Treatment of the sample: roughly 18 received Ad26.COV2.S at low or high dose, single or two shots; 5 received placebo; per-sample allocation not given. Sampling was done on day 63 after the first vaccine or placebo injection. Cohort 1b enrolled adults aged 18-55 years in Boston. About this clone: Antigen unknown.

The J segment lost 4 bases and the V segment lost 6 bases, leaving 5 bases of the junction unmatched. Germline CDR1 reads MNHEY; CDR2 reads SVGAGI. The CDR3 spans 13 residues. Only in-frame clones appear in the TCRdb table, and some are missing; sequencing was by immunoSEQ multiplex PCR. Seen here are roughly 320,000 clones, about 85% observed once, and the top ten hold approximately 2.1%. The chain couples TRBV6-5 to TRBJ2-5; 7 nucleotides agree with TRBD2. Sequences were derived from peripheral blood, sampled in a trial of Ad26.COV2.S vaccine versus placebo. The TCR originated in a person aged 18 to 59 who received the Ad26.COV2.S COVID-19 vaccine or a placebo. CDR3 sequence reads: CASSGGLGETQYF. In nucleotides, the CDR3 is TGTGCCAGCAGCGGCGGACTAGGAGAGACCCAGTACTTC.